This T cell receptor beta chain was profiled in a study of shared clonotypes between healthy human individuals. Study-level findings and limits: Measured sharing among donors was expected to vary with sequencing depth.

CDR1 SQVTM and CDR2 ANQGSEA come from the germline V gene. V dropped 3 bases and J dropped 0 bases, with 14 bases sitting between them. CDR3 length: 15 amino acids. Concerning this clone itself: Its matching antigen is unknown.

Samples underwent the assay at deep level. Only in-frame clones appear in the TCRdb table, and some are missing; sequencing was by immunoSEQ multiplex PCR. The sample has about 1 million clones, about 75% seen once. The genes are TRBV29-1 and TRBJ1-1; D unclear. The sequencing input was memory CD4+ T cells sorted from blood. The subset was: CD45RA-negative fraction. The TCR comes from a man in his late teens or twenties in good health. CDR3 nucleotide sequence: TGCAGCGTTGAGCCCGCGAAGGGCATGAACACTGAAGCTTTCTTT. This translates into CSVEPAKGMNTEAFF.